This T cell receptor beta chain originates from a study of control samples from healthy donors and cancer patients. Here immunoSEQ multiplex PCR was the method, and the copy in TCRdb shows in-frame clones only, minus some. The sample lists roughly 80,000 clones; more than 70% were seen once. The CDR3 spans 15 residues. V was trimmed by 6 bases and J by 2 bases, leaving 17 bases between them. Per the germline V gene, CDR1 is SNHLY and CDR2 is FYNNEI. The material sequenced was blood. The chain is built from TRBV2 and TRBJ2-7; the D gene is possibly TRBD1 (6 bases). This clonotype was obtained from a woman aged 50 to 60 in good health. CDR3 nucleotide sequence: TGTGCCAGCAGCGAAACCCCCAGGGGCCCCTACGAGCAGTACTTC. Translation gives CASSETPRGPYEQYF.